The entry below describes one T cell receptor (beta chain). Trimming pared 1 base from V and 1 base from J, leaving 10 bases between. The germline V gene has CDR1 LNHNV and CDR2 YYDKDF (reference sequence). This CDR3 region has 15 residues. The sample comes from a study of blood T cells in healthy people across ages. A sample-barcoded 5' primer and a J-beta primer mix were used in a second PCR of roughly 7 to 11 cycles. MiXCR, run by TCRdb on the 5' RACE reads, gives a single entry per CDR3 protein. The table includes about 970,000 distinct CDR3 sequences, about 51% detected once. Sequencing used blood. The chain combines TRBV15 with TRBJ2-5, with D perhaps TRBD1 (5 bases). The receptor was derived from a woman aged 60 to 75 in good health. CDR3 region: CATSRGWQGQETQYF. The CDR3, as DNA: TGTGCCACCAGCAGAGGTTGGCAGGGCCAAGAGACCCAGTACTTC.